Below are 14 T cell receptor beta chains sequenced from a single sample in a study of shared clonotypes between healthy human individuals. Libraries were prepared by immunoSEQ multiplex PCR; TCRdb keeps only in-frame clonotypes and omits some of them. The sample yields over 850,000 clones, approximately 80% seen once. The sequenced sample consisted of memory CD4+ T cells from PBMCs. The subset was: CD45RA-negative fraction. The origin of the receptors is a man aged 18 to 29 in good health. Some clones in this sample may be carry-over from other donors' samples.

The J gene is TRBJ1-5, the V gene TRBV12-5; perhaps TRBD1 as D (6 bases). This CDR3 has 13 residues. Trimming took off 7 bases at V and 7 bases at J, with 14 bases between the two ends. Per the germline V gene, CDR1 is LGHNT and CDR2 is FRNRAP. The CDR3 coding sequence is TGTGCTAGTGCCCCAACAGGGAACCAGCCCCAGCATTTT. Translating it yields CASAPTGNQPQHF. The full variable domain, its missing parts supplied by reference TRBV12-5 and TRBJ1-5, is DARVTQTPRHKVTEMGQEVTMRCQPILGHNTVFWYRQTMMQGLELLAYFRNRAPLDDSGMPKDRFSAEMPDATLATLKIQPSEPRDSAVYFCASAPTGNQPQHFGDGTRLSIL.

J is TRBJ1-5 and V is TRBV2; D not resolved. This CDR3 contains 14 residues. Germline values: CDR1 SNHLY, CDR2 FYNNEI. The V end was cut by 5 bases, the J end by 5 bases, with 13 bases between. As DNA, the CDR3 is TGTGCCAGCAGTCCCATAGACCAGTATCAGCCCCAGCATTTT. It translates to CASSPIDQYQPQHF.

CDR3 loop: CASSLDTYSGNTIYF. Written as DNA, the CDR3 is TGTGCCAGCAGCTTAGACACCTACTCTGGAAACACCATATATTTT. The chain combines TRBV7-9 with TRBJ1-3; D is ambiguous. The germline V gene has CDR1 SEHNR and CDR2 FQNEAQ (reference sequence). V lost 1 base and J 0 bases, leaving 7 bases between the germline ends. This CDR3 region has 15 residues. Filled out from reference TRBV7-9 and TRBJ1-3, the complete variable domain reads DTGVSQNPRHKITKRGQNVTFRCDPISEHNRLYWYRQTLGQGPEFLTYFQNEAQLEKSRLLSDRFSAERPKGSFSTLEIQRTEQGDSAMYLCASSLDTYSGNTIYFGEGSWLTVV.

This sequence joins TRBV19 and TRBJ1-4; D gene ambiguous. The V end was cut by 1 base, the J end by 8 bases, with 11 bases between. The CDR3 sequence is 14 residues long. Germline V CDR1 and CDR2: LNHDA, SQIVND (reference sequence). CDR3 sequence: CASSIGVSEEKLFF. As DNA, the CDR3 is TGTGCCAGTAGTATAGGGGTTTCTGAAGAAAAACTGTTTTTT.

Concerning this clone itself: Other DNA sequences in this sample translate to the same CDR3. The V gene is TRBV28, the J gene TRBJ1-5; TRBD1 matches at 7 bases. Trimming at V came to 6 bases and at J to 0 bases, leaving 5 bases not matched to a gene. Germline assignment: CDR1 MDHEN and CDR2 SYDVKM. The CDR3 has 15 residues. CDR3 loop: CASRRTGFSNQPQHF. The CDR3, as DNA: TGTGCCAGCAGAAGGACAGGATTTAGCAATCAGCCCCAGCATTTT. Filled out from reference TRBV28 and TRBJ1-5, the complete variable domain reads DVKVTQSSRYLVKRTGEKVFLECVQDMDHENMFWYRQDPGLGLRLIYFSYDVKMKEKGDIPEGYSVSREKKERFSLILESASTNQTSMYLCASRRTGFSNQPQHFGDGTRLSIL.

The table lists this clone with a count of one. The CDR3 loop is CASGLYGEETQYF. The CDR3 DNA sequence: TGTGCTAGTGGTTTGTACGGAGAAGAGACCCAGTACTTC. The chain carries TRBV12-5 and TRBJ2-5, with D uncertain. With 2 bases removed from V and 3 bases from J, the gap between germline ends came to 7 bases. This CDR3 contains 13 residues. CDR1 and CDR2 (germline): LGHNT, FRNRAP.

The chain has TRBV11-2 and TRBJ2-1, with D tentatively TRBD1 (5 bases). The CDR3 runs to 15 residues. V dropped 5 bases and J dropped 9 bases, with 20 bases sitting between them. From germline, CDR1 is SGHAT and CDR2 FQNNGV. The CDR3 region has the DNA TGTGCCAGCAGCAACCAGGGTTACGGACAAGGTGAGCAGTTCTTC. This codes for CASSNQGYGQGEQFF.

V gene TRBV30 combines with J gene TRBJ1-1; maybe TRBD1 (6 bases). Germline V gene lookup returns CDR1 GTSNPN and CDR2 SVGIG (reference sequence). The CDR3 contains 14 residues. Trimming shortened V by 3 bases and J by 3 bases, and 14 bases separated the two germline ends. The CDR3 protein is CAWREPGAHTEAFF. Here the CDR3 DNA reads TGTGCCTGGAGGGAGCCGGGGGCCCACACTGAAGCTTTCTTT.

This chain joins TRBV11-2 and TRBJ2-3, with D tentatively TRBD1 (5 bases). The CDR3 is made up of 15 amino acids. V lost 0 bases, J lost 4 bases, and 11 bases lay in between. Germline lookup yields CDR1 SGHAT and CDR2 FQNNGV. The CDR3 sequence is CASSLEAGYADTQYF. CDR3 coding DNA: TGTGCCAGCAGCTTAGAGGCAGGGTATGCAGATACGCAGTATTTT. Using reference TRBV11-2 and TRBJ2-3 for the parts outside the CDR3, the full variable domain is EAGVAQSPRYKIIEKRQSVAFWCNPISGHATLYWYQQILGQGPKLLIQFQNNGVVDDSQLPKDRFSAERLKGVDSTLKIQPAKLEDSAVYLCASSLEAGYADTQYFGPGTRLTVL.

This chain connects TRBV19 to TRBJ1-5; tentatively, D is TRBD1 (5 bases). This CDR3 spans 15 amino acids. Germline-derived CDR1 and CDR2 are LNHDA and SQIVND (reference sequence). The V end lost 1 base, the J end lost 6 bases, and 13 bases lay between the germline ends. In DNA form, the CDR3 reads TGTGCCAGTAGTATAGTGGGGCAGGCGGCTCAGCCCCAGCATTTT. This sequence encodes CASSIVGQAAQPQHF.

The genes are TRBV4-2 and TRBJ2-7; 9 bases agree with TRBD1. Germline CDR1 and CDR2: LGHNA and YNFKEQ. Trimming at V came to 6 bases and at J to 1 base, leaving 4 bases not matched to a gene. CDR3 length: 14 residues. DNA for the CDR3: TGTGCCAGCAGTTCCGGGACAGGGTCCTACGAGCAGTACTTC. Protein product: CASSSGTGSYEQYF.

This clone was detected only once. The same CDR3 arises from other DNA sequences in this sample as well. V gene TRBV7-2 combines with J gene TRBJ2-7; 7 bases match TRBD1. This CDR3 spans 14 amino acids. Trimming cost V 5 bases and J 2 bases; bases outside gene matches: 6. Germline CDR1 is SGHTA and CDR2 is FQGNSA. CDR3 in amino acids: CASSLRQGAYEQYF. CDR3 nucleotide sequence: TGTGCCAGCAGCCTCCGACAGGGAGCCTACGAGCAGTACTTC.

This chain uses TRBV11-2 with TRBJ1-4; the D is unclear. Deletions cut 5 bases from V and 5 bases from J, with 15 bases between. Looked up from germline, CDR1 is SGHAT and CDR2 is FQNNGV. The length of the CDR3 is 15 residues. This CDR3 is CASSLPAGRNEKLFF. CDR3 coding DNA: TGTGCCAGCAGCCTCCCCGCGGGCAGGAATGAAAAACTGTTTTTT.

The CDR3 nucleotides read TGCGCCAGCAGCCTCTTCGCCGGGACCTTGTCCGTAGAGGCTTTCTTT. It is translated as CASSLFAGTLSVEAFF. The chain uses TRBV5-1 and TRBJ1-1; TRBD1 is a possible D gene (5 bases). CDR1 is SGHRS and CDR2 is YFSETQ in the germline V gene. V dropped 4 bases and J dropped 11 bases, with 27 bases sitting between them. This CDR3 has 16 residues.